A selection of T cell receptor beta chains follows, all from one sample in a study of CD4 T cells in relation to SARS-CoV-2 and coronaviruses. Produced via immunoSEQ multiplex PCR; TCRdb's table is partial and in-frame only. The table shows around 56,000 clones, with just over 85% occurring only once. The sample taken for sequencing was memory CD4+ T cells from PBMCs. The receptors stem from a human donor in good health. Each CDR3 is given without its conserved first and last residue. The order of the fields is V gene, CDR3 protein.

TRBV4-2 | ASSQESEAAYEQY
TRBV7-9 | ASSDSGGTEAF
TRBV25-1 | ASSNRDRVGEKLF
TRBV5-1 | ASSLAPASGGGETQY
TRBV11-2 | ASSLVQRRERGNEQF
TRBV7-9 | ASSFSSTDTQY
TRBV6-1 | ASSDGTGSFYEQY
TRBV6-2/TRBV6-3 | ASSQGLAGENEQF
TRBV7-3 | ASSLSGTKANSPLH
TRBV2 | ASKLAGLETQY